The TCR beta chain described here comes from a study of cytomegalovirus exposure and HLA in healthy donors. Whole-study context: A subsequent analysis stated that the 90 to 150 validation repertoires were run on the same platform as the approximately 710 first-cohort repertoires. Regarding the study as a whole: A classifier reportedly called cytomegalovirus status with high sensitivity and specificity.

Regarding this clone: Its antigen is not identified.

This CDR3 has 13 residues. V was trimmed by 6 bases and J by 3 bases, leaving 9 bases between them. Germline-derived CDR1 and CDR2 are SNHLY and FYNNEI. This table comes from immunoSEQ multiplex PCR, and its TCRdb copy is limited to in-frame clones, with some not included. Here the sample spans fewer than 150,000 clones, approximately 88% being singletons. The donors were in the roughly 110-subject validation cohort; that cohort was separate from the roughly 730-subject first cohort. The sequenced sample consisted of PBMCs. The clonotype comes from a man in his late teens or twenties in good health and CMV-seronegative. The genes are TRBV2 and TRBJ2-1; perhaps TRBD2 as D (6 bases). CDR3 DNA: TGTGCCAGCAGATGGCGGGACTACAATGAGCAGTTCTTC. Protein sequence: CASRWRDYNEQFF.